This entry features one T cell receptor beta chain sequence. A much bigger clone sits one base away, suggesting this may be a read error. V was pared by 3 bases and J by 11 bases, with 16 bases between. In germline, CDR1 is LNHNV, CDR2 YYDKDF (reference sequence). This CDR3 contains 13 residues. A second PCR of 7 to 11 cycles used a sample-barcoded 5' primer and a J-beta primer mix. Via MiXCR, TCRdb re-called the 5' RACE reads, giving one row per CDR3 protein. Here the sample spans 600,000 to 800,000 distinct CDR3 sequences, around 50% being singletons. This entry belongs to a study of blood T cells in healthy people across ages.

Sequencing was performed on blood. The receptor was derived from a woman over 75 in good health. The V gene is TRBV15, the J gene TRBJ2-5; D is possibly TRBD1 or TRBD2 (5 bases each). The CDR3: CATSSREIGEQYF. The CDR3 coding sequence is TGTGCCACCAGCAGCAGGGAGATTGGGGAGCAGTACTTC.